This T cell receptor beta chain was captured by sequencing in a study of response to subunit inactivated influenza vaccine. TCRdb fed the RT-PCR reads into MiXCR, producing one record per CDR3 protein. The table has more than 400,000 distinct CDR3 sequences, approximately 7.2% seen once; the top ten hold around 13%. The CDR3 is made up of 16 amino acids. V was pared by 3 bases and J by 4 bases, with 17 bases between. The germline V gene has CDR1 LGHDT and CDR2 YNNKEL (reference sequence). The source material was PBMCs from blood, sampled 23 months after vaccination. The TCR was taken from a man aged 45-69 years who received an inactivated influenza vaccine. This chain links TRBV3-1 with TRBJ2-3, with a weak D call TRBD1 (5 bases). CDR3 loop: CASSHTDIPASDTQYF. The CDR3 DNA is TGTGCCAGCAGCCATACGGACATCCCTGCCTCAGATACGCAGTATTTT.